This T cell receptor (beta chain) is from a study of blood T cell repertoires in COVID-19. Measured with immunoSEQ multiplex PCR; TCRdb has only the in-frame clones, and not every one. The sample has a few hundred thousand clones; over 75% are singletons. In assigning cohorts, the study relied on participant-reported clinical history. The CDR3 sequence is 14 residues long. V lost 5 bases to trimming and J lost 7 bases, with 12 bases between them. The germline CDR1 and CDR2 sequences are LGHDT and YNNKEL (reference sequence). The sequence was collected from a man aged 30-40 years who had recovered from COVID-19. The chain couples TRBV3-1 (or the pseudogene TRBV3-2) to TRBJ1-6; the D is unclear. Sequences were obtained from PBMCs or T cells enriched from blood (not recorded which). The CDR3: CASSVNIENSPLHF. CDR3 coding DNA: TGTGCCAGCAGCGTGAATATAGAGAATTCACCCCTCCACTTT.